The 5 T cell receptor gamma chains reported below all come from one sample, sequenced in a study of gamma delta lymphoproliferative disorders and STAT genes. TCRdb redid clone calling on the multiplex PCR reads using CATT. This repertoire shows fewer than 3,500 gamma-chain clones, 8.2% found once; its top ten account for about 15%. Sequencing used genomic DNA taken from PBMCs of patients and controls. The source material was blood. Source of these receptors: a human donor in good health.

In its sample, this clone ranks as medium-sized. The sample contains more than one DNA sequence encoding this CDR3. The J gene is TRGJ1 or TRGJ2, the V gene TRGV5. Assignment of the J gene here rests on matching the DNA to germline, because TCRdb gives none. The CDR3 has 15 residues. CDR1 VINAFY and CDR2 YDVSNSKD come from the germline V gene. V lost 0 bases to trimming and J lost 0 bases; unmatched junction nucleotides: 5. CDR3 protein: CATWDRPPNYYKKLF. CDR3 DNA: TGTGCCACCTGGGACAGGCCTCCGAATTATTATAAGAAACTCTTT.

This clone is termed medium-sized. V gene TRGV10 combines with J gene TRGJ1 or TRGJ2. In the absence of a J gene in TCRdb, the DNA was matched to germline to assign it here. Being an ORF, TRGV10 has a function that is uncertain. V lost 8 bases, J lost 12 bases, and 14 bases stayed unmatched. This CDR3 is built from 12 residues. Here the CDR3 DNA reads TGTGCTGCGTGGGATTATAGTCCGGGGAAACTCTTT. This translates into CAAWDYSPGKLF.

This sequence joins TRGV11 and TRGJ1 or TRGJ2. TRGV11 is an open reading frame whose function is uncertain. The CDR3 totals 9 residues. The ends lost 8 bases at V and 9 bases at J; junction bases unmatched: 1. The CDR3 here is CACWTKKLF. CDR3 DNA sequence: TGTGCCTGCTGGACTAAGAAACTCTTT.

The chain employs TRGV8 and TRGJP2. The J gene is absent in TCRdb and was assigned here via DNA matching to germline. The junction had 1 base not matched to a gene; V was cut back by 8 bases and J by 1 base. The CDR3 loop spans 12 amino acids. Germline V lookup: CDR1 VENAVY, CDR2 YDSYNSRV. The CDR3 DNA sequence: TGTGCCACCTTTAGTAGTGATTGGATCAAGACGTTT. Translated: CATFSSDWIKTF.

Relative to its sample, this clone is medium-sized (0.01 to 0.1%). The J gene is TRGJ1 or TRGJ2, the V gene TRGV8. TCRdb gives no J gene; it was assigned here by matching the DNA to germline. Trimming took 2 bases from V and 3 from J; bases not matched to a gene: 7. Germline CDR1 reads VENAVY; CDR2 reads YDSYNSRV. This CDR3 contains 14 residues. The DNA of the CDR3 is TGTGCCACCTGGGATACCCGTATTTATTATAAGAAACTCTTT. Translating gives CATWDTRIYYKKLF.